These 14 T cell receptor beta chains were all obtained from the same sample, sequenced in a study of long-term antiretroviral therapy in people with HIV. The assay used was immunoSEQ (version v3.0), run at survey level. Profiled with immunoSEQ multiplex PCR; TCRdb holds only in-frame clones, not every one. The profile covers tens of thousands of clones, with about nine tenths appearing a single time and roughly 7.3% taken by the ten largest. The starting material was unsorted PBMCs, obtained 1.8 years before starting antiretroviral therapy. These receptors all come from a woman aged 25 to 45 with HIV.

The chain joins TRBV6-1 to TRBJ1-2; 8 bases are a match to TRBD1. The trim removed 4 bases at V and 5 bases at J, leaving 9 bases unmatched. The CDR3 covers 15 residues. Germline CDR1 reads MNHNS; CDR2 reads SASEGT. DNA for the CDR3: TGTGCCAGCAGTGTCGGGGCAGGGGGCGCATATGGCTACACCTTC. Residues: CASSVGAGGAYGYTF.

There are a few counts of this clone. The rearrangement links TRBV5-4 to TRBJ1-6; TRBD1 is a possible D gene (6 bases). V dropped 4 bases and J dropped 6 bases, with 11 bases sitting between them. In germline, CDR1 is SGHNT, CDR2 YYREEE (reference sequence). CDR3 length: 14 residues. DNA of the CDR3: TGTGCCAGCAGCCCGGGGGGCTTTAATTCACCCCTCCACTTT. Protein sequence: CASSPGGFNSPLHF.

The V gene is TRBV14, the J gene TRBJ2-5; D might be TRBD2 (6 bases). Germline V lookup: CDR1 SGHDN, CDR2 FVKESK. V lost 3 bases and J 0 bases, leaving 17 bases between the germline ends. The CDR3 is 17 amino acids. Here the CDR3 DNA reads TGTGCCAGCAGCCAGCCGGGACTCATCAAGTACCAAGAGACCCAGTACTTC. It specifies CASSQPGLIKYQETQYF.

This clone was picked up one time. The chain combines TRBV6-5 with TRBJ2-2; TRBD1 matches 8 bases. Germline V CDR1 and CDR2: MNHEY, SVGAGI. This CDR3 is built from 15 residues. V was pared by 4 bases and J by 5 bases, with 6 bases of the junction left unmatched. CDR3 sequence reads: CASSFLQGATGELFF. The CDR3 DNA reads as TGTGCCAGCAGTTTTCTCCAGGGGGCAACCGGGGAGCTGTTTTTT.

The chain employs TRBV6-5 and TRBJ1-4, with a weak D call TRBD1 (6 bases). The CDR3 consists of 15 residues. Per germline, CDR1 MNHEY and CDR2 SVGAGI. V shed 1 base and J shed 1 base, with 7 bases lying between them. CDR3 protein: CASSYYRETNEKLFF. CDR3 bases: TGTGCCAGCAGTTACTACAGGGAAACTAATGAAAAACTGTTTTTT.

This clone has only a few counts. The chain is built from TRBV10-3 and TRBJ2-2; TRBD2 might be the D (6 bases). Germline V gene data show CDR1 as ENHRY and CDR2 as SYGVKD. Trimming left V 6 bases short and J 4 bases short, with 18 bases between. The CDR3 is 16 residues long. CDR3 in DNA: TGTGCCATCAGCGACCTGGAGAAGGGAGGCACCGGGGAGCTGTTTTTT. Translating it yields CAISDLEKGGTGELFF.

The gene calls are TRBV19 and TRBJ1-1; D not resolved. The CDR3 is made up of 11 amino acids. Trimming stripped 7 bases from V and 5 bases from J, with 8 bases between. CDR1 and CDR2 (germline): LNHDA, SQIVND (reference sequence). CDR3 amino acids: CASNRGTEAFF. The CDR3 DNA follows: TGTGCCAGTAATCGGGGAACTGAAGCTTTCTTT.

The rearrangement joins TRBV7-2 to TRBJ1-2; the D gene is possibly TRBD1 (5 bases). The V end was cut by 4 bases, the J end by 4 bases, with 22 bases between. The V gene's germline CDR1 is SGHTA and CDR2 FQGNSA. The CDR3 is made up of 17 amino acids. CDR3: CASSSPPGGAGSYGYTF. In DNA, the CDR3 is TGTGCCAGCAGCTCTCCTCCTGGCGGGGCGGGTAGCTATGGCTACACCTTC. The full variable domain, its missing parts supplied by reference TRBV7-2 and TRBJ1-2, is GAGVSQSPSNKVTEKGKDVELRCDPISGHTALYWYRQSLGQGLEFLIYFQGNSAPDKSGLPSDRFSAERTGGSVSTLTIQRTQQEDSAVYLCASSSPPGGAGSYGYTFGSGTRLTVV.

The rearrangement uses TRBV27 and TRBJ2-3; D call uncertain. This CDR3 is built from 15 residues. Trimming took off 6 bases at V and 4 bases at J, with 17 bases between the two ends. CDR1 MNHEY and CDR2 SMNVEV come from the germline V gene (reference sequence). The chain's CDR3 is CASSLEGIKADTQYF. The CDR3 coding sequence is TGTGCCAGCAGCCTGGAAGGGATCAAAGCAGATACGCAGTATTTT.

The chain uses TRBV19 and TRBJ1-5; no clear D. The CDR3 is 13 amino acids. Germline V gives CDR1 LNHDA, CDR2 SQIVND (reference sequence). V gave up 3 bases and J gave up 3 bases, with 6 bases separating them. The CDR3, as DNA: TGTGCCAGTAGTATGCGGATCAATCAGCCCCAGCATTTT. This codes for CASSMRINQPQHF.

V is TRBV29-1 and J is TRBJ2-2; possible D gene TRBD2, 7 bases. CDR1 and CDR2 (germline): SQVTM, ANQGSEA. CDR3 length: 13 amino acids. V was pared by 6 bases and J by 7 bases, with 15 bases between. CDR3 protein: CSVEGGKVGELFF. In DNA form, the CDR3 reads TGCAGCGTCGAGGGGGGGAAGGTCGGGGAGCTGTTTTTT.

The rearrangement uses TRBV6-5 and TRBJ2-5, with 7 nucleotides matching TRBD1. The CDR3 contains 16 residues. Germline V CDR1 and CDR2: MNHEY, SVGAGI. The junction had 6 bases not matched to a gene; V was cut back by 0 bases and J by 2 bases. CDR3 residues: CASSYSFAGGQETQYF. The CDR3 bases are TGTGCCAGCAGTTACTCGTTCGCAGGGGGTCAAGAGACCCAGTACTTC.

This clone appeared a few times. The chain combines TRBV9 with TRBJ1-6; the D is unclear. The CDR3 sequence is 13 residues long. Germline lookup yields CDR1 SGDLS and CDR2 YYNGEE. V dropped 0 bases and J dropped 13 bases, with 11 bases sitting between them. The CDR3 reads CASSVVGVGPLHF. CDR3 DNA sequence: TGTGCCAGCAGCGTAGTTGGTGTCGGTCCCCTCCACTTT.

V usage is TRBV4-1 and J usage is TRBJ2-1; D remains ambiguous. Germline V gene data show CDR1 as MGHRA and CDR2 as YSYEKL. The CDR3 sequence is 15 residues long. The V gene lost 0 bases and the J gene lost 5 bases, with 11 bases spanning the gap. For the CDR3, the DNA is TGCGCCAGCAGCCAAGAAACAACAAGAAACAATGAGCAGTTCTTC. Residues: CASSQETTRNNEQFF.